The clone carrying this T cell receptor (beta chain) was seen ten or more times. Its antigen is currently unknown. This sample is part of a study of CD8 T cells in ankylosing spondylitis. Construction of TCR beta libraries was performed using quantitative 5'-RACE with molecular barcodes. One entry per CDR3 protein, called by TCRdb with MiXCR from the 5' RACE reads. Here the sample spans about 300,000 distinct CDR3 sequences, roughly 11% being singletons. Germline CDR1 and CDR2: SQVTM and ANQGSEA. Between the trimmed V and J ends, which lost 4 bases and 10 bases, there was a span of 17 bases. The CDR3 spans 13 residues. Study-wide points: As reported, disease-linked clones showed significant enrichment in matched ankylosing spondylitis synovial fluid. What seemed typical of ankylosing spondylitis blood was a TCR beta motif built from under 10 highly homologous variants. Past studies reported some motif variants in reactive arthritis synovial fluid and blood.

The sequenced sample was blood, either unsorted or a sorted T cell fraction (not recorded which). This TCR was sampled from a female donor with ankylosing spondylitis or in good health (not recorded which). This chain uses TRBV29-1 with TRBJ1-5; D is uncertain. In DNA, the CDR3 is TGCAGCGTTGGGTCAACGGGAGCCGGTCCCCAGCATTTT. It encodes CSVGSTGAGPQHF. Full variable domain (missing parts from reference TRBV29-1 and TRBJ1-5): SAVISQKPSRDICQRGTSLTIQCQVDSQVTMMFWYRQQPGQSLTLIATANQGSEATYESGFVIDKFPISRPNLTFSTLTVSNMSPEDSSIYLCSVGSTGAGPQHFGDGTRLSIL.